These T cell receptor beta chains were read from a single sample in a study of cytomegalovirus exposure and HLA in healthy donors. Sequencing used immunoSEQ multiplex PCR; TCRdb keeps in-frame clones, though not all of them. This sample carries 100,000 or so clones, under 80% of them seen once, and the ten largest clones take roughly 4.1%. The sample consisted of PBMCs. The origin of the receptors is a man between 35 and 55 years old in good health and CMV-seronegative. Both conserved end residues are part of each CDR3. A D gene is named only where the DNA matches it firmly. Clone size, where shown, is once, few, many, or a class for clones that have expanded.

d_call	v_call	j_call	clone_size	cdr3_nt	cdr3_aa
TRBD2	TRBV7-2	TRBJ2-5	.	TGTGCCAGCAGCTTCCTAGGCGGGGGGGGAGAGACCCAGTACTTC	CASSFLGGGGETQYF
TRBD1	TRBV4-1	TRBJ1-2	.	TGCGCCAGCAGCCAAGATTGGAGGACAGGGGTAAACTATGGCTACACCTTC	CASSQDWRTGVNYGYTF
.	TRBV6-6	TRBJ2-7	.	TGTGCCAGCAGTTCCCCCAAGGGGGGGGGCTACGAGCAGTACTTC	CASSSPKGGGYEQYF
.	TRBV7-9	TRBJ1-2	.	TGTGCCAGCAGCTTAAGGACTCAACGATTTTCGAGCGGCTACACCTTC	CASSLRTQRFSSGYTF
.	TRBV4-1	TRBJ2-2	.	TGCGCCAGCAGCCAAGATCCGGGACTGCGGGCCACCGGGGAGCTGTTTTTT	CASSQDPGLRATGELFF
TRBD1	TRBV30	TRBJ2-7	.	TGTGCCTGGAGTGAGGACAGGTACAGCTCCTACGAGCAGTACTTC	CAWSEDRYSSYEQYF
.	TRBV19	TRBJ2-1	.	TGTGCCAGTAGGGAAACAGTCCCTCCCTACAATGAGCAGTTCTTC	CASRETVPPYNEQFF
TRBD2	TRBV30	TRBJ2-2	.	TGTGCCTGGAGTGGGGGACTAGCTGTTGGGACCGGGGAGCTGTTTTTT	CAWSGGLAVGTGELFF
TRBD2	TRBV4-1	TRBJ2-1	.	TGCGCCAGCAGCCAAGTCCTGACTAGCGGGGGTTACAATGAGCAGTTCTTC	CASSQVLTSGGYNEQFF
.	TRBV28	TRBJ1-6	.	TGTGCCAGCACCCTAGGGGGGGATAATTCACCCCTCCACTTT	CASTLGGDNSPLHF
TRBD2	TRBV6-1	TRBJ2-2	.	TGTGCCAGCAGTGACGCAACGGGGGGGTACACCGGGGAGCTGTTTTTT	CASSDATGGYTGELFF
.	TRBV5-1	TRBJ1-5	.	TGCGCCAGCAGCTTGGGGGCAGGCCTCAATCAGCCCCAGCATTTT	CASSLGAGLNQPQHF
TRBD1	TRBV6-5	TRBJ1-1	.	TGTGCCAGCAGGACAGGGGGCACTGAAGCTTTCTTT	CASRTGGTEAFF
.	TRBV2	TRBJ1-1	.	TGTGCCAGCAGATCTACCCAAGCTGAAGCTTTCTTT	CASRSTQAEAFF
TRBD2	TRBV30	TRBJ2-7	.	TGTGCCTGGATGGTCTCGGGGGGGTACGAGCAGTACTTC	CAWMVSGGYEQYF
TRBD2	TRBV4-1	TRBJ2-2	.	TGCGCCAGCAGCCAAGAAGGTCTAGCGGGGGTGCGAAAGGCCGGGGAGCTGTTTTTT	CASSQEGLAGVRKAGELFF
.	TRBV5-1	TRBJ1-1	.	TGCGCCAGCAGCCGCATACCCACAGCGAACACTGAAGCTTTCTTT	CASSRIPTANTEAFF
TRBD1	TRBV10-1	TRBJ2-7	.	TGCGCCAGCAGTGACCCTGGGACAGGGGGATCGTACGAGCAGTACTTC	CASSDPGTGGSYEQYF
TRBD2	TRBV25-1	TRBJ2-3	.	TGTGCCAGCAGTCTCGGGGGGGCCACAGATACGCAGTATTTT	CASSLGGATDTQYF
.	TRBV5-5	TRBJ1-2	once	TGTGCCAGCAGCTTGAGACATGACCAGGGCTACACCTTC	CASSLRHDQGYTF
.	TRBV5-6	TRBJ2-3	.	TGTGCCAGCAGCGTCGCAGGGTCAGATACGCAGTATTTT	CASSVAGSDTQYF
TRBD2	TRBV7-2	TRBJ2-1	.	TGTGCCAGCAGCTTCACTAGCGGGGGAGGTAATGAGCAGTTCTTC	CASSFTSGGGNEQFF
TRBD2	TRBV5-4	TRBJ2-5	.	TGTGCCAGCAGCTTGAAACTAGCGGGGGGGCAAGAGACCCAGTACTTC	CASSLKLAGGQETQYF
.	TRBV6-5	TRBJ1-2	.	TGTGCCAGCAGTAGACAGAGAAACTATGGCTACACCTTC	CASSRQRNYGYTF
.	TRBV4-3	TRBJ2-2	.	TGCGCCAGCAGCCAAGATAGGGAGCTGTTTTTT	CASSQDRELFF
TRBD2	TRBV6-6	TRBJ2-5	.	TGTGCCAGCAGTTACGCGGGGGAACAAGAGACCCAGTACTTC	CASSYAGEQETQYF
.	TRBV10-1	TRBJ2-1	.	TGCGCCAGCAGTGCGGGAATACCGACCTACAATGAGCAGTTCTTC	CASSAGIPTYNEQFF
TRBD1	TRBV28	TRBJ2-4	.	TGTGCCAGCAGTCAAGGACAGGGAGCCTTGGACATTCAGTACTTC	CASSQGQGALDIQYF
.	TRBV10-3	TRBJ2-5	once	TGTGCCATCAGTGAGCAGGGCTCCCAAGAGACCCAGTACTTC	CAISEQGSQETQYF
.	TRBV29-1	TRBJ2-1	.	TGCAGCGTTGAGGCTAGCTCCTACAATGAGCAGTTCTTC	CSVEASSYNEQFF
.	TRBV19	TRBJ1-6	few	TGTGCCAGTTCTTACTCAGTCAGGGGTTCACCCCTCCACTTT	CASSYSVRGSPLHF
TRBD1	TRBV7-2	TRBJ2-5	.	TGTGCCAGCAGCTTACCGGGACAGGGCGGGGAGACCCAGTACTTC	CASSLPGQGGETQYF
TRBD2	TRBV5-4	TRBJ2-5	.	TGTGCCAGCAGCCCAAATAGCGGGGGGGCGGGGGAGACCCAGTACTTC	CASSPNSGGAGETQYF
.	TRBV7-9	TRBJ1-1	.	TGTTCCAGCAGCGCAAGGGACTTGCCCGCTTTCTTT	CSSSARDLPAFF
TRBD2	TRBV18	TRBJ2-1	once	TGTGCCAGCTCTCCGGGACTAGCCCCCAATGAGCAGTTCTTC	CASSPGLAPNEQFF
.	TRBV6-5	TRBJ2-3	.	TGTGCCAGCAGTACTCCCTCTAGCGGCACAGATACGCAGTATTTT	CASSTPSSGTDTQYF
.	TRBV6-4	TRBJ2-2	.	TGTGCCAGCAGTGGCCAGGGTTCCGGGGAGCTGTTTTTT	CASSGQGSGELFF
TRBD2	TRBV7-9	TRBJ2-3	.	TGTTCCAGCAGCCCCCGCGGGGGACTAGCGGGGCTTACAGATACGCAGTATTTT	CSSSPRGGLAGLTDTQYF
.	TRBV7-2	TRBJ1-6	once	TGTGCCAGCAGCTACCTGGGGGGGGCCCAAAATTCACCCCTCCACTTT	CASSYLGGAQNSPLHF
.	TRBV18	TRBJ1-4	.	TGTGCCAGCTCACCTAGAGTTGCAACTAATGAAAAACTGTTTTTT	CASSPRVATNEKLFF
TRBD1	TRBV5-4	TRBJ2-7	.	TGTGCCAGCAGCCTGGGCGCGGGGCAGGGGGCTTACGAGCAGTACTTC	CASSLGAGQGAYEQYF
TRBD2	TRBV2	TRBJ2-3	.	TGTGCCAGGACTAGCGGGGCAGATACGCAGTATTTT	CARTSGADTQYF
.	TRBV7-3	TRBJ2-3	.	TGTGCCAGCAGCCCAACAGAGGATACGCAGTATTTT	CASSPTEDTQYF
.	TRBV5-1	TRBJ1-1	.	TGCGCCAGCAGCCCGGCGACAGGGAACACTGAAGCTTTCTTT	CASSPATGNTEAFF
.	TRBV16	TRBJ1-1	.	TGTGCCAGCAGCCAATTCGGGGAAATAAGGAACACTGAAGCTTTCTTT	CASSQFGEIRNTEAFF
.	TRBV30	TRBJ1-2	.	TGTGCCTGGAACGTAAACTCCTATGGCTACACCTTC	CAWNVNSYGYTF
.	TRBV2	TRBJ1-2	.	TGTGCCAGCAGTGGTACAGTCCTAAATTATGGCTACACCTTC	CASSGTVLNYGYTF
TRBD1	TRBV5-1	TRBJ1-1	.	TGCGCCAGCAGCTCAGGACAGGGTACAGAAGCTTTCTTT	CASSSGQGTEAFF
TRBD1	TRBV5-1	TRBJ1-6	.	TGCGCCAGCAGGGCCGGGACAGGGATTTCACCCCTCCACTTT	CASRAGTGISPLHF
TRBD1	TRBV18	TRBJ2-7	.	TGTGCCAGCTCCCCGGGACAGGGCTCCTACGAGCAGTACTTC	CASSPGQGSYEQYF